What follows describes a single T cell receptor (beta chain). This sample was taken from a study of blood T cell repertoires in COVID-19. Study context: Sources were T cells, B-cell-depleted T cells, or PBMCs; the material itself was cDNA or gDNA.

V was cut by 1 base and J by 14 bases, with 5 bases left in between. Germline values: CDR1 SGHTS, CDR2 YDEGEE. The CDR3 is made up of 9 amino acids. Authors' analysis steps: Amplification from reference gene primers served as the basis for estimated nucleated cell counts. TCRdb's table, derived via immunoSEQ multiplex PCR, lists solely in-frame clones and lacks some. That table furnishes V, J and clone size, whereas the DNA furnished D and trimming. The sample shows 250,000 to 300,000 clones, 88% of them seen only once. The genes are TRBV5-8 and TRBJ2-3, with D uncertain. This receptor was taken from a middle-aged woman who had recovered from COVID-19. Sequencing was done on a sample of peripheral blood. The DNA of the CDR3 is TGTGCCAGCAGCTTGCTAGGGTATTTT. It codes for CASSLLGYF.